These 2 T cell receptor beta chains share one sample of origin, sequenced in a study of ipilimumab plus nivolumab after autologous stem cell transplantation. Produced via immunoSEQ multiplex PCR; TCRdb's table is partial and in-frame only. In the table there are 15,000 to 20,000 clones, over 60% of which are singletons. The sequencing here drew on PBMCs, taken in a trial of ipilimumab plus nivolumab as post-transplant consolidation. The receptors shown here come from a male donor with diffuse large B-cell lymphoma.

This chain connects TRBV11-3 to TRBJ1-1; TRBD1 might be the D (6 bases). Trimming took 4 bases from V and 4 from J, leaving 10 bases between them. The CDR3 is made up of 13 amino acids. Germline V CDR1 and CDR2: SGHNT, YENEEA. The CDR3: CASSSGEGTEAFF. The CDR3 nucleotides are TGTGCCAGCAGCTCAGGGGAGGGCACTGAAGCTTTCTTT.

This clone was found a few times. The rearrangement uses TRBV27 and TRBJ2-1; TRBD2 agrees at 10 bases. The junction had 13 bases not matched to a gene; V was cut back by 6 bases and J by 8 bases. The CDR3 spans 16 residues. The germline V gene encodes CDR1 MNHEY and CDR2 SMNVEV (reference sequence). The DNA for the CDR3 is TGTGCCAGCAGCCTCCAGAGCGGGAGGGCCGTGGATGAGCAGTTCTTC. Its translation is CASSLQSGRAVDEQFF.